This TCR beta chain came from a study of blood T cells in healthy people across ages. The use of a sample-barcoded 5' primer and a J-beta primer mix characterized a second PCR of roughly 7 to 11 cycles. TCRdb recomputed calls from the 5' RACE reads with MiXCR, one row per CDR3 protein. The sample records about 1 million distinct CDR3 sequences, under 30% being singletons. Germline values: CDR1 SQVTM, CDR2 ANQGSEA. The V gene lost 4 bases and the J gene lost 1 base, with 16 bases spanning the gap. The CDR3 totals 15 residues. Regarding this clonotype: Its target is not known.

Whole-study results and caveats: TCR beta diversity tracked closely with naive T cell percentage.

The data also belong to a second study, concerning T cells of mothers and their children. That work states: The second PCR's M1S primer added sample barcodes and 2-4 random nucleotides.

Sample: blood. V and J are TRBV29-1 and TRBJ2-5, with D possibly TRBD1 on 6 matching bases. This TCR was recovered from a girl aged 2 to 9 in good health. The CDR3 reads CSVVLSRGPQETQYF. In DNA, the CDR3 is TGCAGCGTTGTACTTTCCAGGGGCCCCCAAGAGACCCAGTACTTC.